One and the same sample provided the 7 T cell receptor beta chains below, sequenced in a study of regulatory T cells in long-lasting Graves disease. Time point of the sample: newly diagnosed GD, antithyroid drugs for less than 3 months. After RNA was extracted from PBMCs, the TCR library was made from it. Building of the TCR beta libraries involved iRepertoire HTBI primers and Arm-PCR of CDR3 regions. Using its own MiXCR run on the multiplex PCR reads, TCRdb lists one record per CDR3 protein. In the table there are around 450,000 distinct CDR3 sequences, roughly 17% of which are singletons. A further study also used this sample, focusing on T cells in Graves' hyperthyroidism and ophthalmopathy.

The specimen was peripheral blood mononuclear cells (PBMCs), collected at new diagnosis, from a patient treated with antithyroid drugs. These receptors were collected from a middle-aged man with Graves disease.

This sequence joins TRBV28 and TRBJ2-7; D is perhaps TRBD1 (6 bases). CDR1 and CDR2 from the germline V gene are MDHEN and SYDVKM. Trimming cost V 3 bases and J 3 bases, with 15 bases left between them. The length of the CDR3 is 15 residues. The CDR3 nucleotides are TGTGCCAGCAGTTTTGGAGATGACAGGAGCTACGAGCAGTACTTC. The encoded protein is CASSFGDDRSYEQYF.

The CDR3 sequence: CASSQVPGTSSYNEQFF. In nucleotides, the CDR3 is TGCGCCAGCAGCCAAGTCCCGGGGACCAGCTCCTACAATGAGCAGTTCTTC. The chain employs TRBV4-1 and TRBJ2-1; D possibly matches TRBD1 or TRBD2 (5 bases each). The CDR3 contains 17 residues. Trimming took off 1 base at V and 0 bases at J, with 13 bases between the two ends. Germline V CDR1 and CDR2: MGHRA, YSYEKL.

This clonotype has a count of ten or more. The chain carries TRBV4-2 and TRBJ2-2; 10 nucleotides agree with TRBD1. The CDR3 length is 16 residues. V gave up 0 bases and J gave up 5 bases; unmatched junction bases: 3. CDR1 and CDR2 from the germline V gene are LGHNA and YNFKEQ. CDR3 in amino acids: CASSQEGTGVTGELFF. The DNA for the CDR3 is TGTGCCAGCAGCCAAGAGGGGACAGGGGTTACCGGGGAGCTGTTTTTT.

At least ten counts were recorded for this clonotype. CDR3 DNA sequence: TGCAGTGCTCGACTTACTCCCTCCTACGAGCAGTACTTC. It yields the protein CSARLTPSYEQYF. The rearrangement joins TRBV20-1 to TRBJ2-7; D is uncertain. The CDR3 has 13 residues. Trimming shortened V by 5 bases and J by 0 bases, and 11 bases separated the two germline ends. Germline CDR1 and CDR2: DFQATT and SNEGSKA (reference sequence).

This clonotype was recorded at least ten times. The chain has TRBV7-3 and TRBJ2-1; 7 nucleotides match TRBD1. Unmatched junction bases numbered 7, after V lost 2 bases and J lost 6 bases. The CDR3 is made up of 15 amino acids. CDR1 is SGHTA and CDR2 is FQGTGA in the germline V gene. CDR3 amino acids: CASSLSKGTVNEQFF. CDR3 nucleotide sequence: TGTGCCAGCAGCTTATCTAAAGGGACAGTCAATGAGCAGTTCTTC.

V is TRBV28 and J is TRBJ1-5; TRBD1 agrees at 9 bases. The CDR3 is 18 residues long. V shed 7 bases and J 2 bases; nucleotides not matched to a gene: 15. Germline V lookup: CDR1 MDHEN, CDR2 SYDVKM. In nucleotides, the CDR3 is TGTGCCAGCACAGTGGGACAGGGTTATCGCGGGGGCAATCAGCCCCAGCATTTT. This translates into CASTVGQGYRGGNQPQHF. Variable domain in full (rest from reference TRBV28 and TRBJ1-5): DVKVTQSSRYLVKRTGEKVFLECVQDMDHENMFWYRQDPGLGLRLIYFSYDVKMKEKGDIPEGYSVSREKKERFSLILESASTNQTSMYLCASTVGQGYRGGNQPQHFGDGTRLSIL.

As concerns this clonotype: The CDR3 carries no conserved terminal phenylalanine or tryptophan, so it likely arises from a read error. J is TRBJ1-1 and V is TRBV9; no clear D. V lost 0 bases and J lost 0, with 9 bases in between. This CDR3 has 15 amino acids. In germline, CDR1 is SGDLS, CDR2 YYNGEE. This CDR3 reads CASSVAAALNTEAFL. The CDR3 region has the DNA TGTGCCAGCAGCGTAGCGGCGGCCCTGAACACTGAAGCTTTCTTG.